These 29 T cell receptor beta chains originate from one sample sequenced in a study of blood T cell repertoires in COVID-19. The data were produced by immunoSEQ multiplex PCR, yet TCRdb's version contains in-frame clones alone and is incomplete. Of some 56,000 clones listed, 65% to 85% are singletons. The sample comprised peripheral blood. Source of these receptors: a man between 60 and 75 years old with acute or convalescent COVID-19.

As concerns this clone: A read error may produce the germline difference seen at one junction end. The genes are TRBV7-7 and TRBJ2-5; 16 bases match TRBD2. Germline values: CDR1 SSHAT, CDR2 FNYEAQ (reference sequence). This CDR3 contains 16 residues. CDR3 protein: CASSPGLAGGAETQYF. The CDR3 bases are TGTGCTAGCAGCCCGGGACTAGCGGGGGGGGCAGAGACCCAGTACTTC.

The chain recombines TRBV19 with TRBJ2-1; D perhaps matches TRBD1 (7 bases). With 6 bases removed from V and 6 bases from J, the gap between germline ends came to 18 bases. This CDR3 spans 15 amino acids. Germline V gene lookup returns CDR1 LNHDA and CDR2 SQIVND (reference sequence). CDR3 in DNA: TGTGCCAGTAGCCGCGACAGGGCGGGACTCAATGAGCAGTTCTTC. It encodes CASSRDRAGLNEQFF.

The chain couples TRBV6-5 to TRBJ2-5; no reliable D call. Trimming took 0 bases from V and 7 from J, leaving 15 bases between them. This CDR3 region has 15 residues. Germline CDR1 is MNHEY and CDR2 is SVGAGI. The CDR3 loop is CASSYSGFTPGTQYF. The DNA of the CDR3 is TGTGCCAGCAGTTACTCTGGCTTTACTCCGGGGACCCAGTACTTC.

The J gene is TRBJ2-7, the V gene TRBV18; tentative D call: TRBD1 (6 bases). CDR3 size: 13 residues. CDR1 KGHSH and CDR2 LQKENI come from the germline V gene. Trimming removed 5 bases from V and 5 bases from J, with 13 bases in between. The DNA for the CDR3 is TGTGCCAGCTCAGCCACAGGGTCTGACGAGCAGTACTTC. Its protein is CASSATGSDEQYF.

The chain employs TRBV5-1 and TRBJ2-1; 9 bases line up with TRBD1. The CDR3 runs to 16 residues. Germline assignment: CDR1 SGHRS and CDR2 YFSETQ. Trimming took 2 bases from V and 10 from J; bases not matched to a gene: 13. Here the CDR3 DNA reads TGCGCCAGCAGCTTACCTGGGACAGGGATTACTACGGAGCAGTTCTTC. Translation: CASSLPGTGITTEQFF. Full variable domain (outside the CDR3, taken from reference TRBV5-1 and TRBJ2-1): KAGVTQTPRYLIKTRGQQVTLSCSPISGHRSVSWYQQTPGQGLQFLFEYFSETQRNKGNFPGRFSGRQFSNSRSEMNVSTLELGDSALYLCASSLPGTGITTEQFFGPGTRLTVL.

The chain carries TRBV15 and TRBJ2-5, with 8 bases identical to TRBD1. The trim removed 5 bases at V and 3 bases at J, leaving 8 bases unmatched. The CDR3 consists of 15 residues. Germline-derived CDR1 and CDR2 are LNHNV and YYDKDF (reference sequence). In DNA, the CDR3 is TGTGCCACCAGCTTTGGACAGGGCTCGGAAGAGACCCAGTACTTC. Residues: CATSFGQGSEETQYF.

The CDR3 spells CASSPRDAYGYTF. CDR3 DNA: TGTGCCAGCAGCCCCAGGGATGCCTATGGCTACACCTTC. The gene calls are TRBV4-2 and TRBJ1-2; D possibly corresponds to TRBD1 (5 bases). This CDR3 spans 13 amino acids. Deletions cut 4 bases from V and 4 bases from J, with 10 bases between. CDR1 is LGHNA and CDR2 is YNFKEQ in the germline V gene.

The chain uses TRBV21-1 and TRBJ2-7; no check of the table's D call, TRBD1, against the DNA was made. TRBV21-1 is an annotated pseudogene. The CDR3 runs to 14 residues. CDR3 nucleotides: TGTGCCAGCAGCAAGTGGGACAGTACCTACGAGCAGTACTTC. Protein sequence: CASSKWDSTYEQYF.

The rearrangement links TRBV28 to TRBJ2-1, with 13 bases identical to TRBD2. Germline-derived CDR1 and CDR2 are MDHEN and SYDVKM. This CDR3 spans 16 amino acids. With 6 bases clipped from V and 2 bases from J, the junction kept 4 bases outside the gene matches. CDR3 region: CASSSGLAGAYNEQFF. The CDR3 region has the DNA TGTGCCAGCAGCTCCGGACTAGCGGGGGCCTACAATGAGCAGTTCTTC.

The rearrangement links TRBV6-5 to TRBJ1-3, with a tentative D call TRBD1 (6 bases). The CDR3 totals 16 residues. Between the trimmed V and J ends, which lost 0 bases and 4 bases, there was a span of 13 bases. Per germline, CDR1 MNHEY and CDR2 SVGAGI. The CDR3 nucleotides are TGTGCCAGCAGTTACTCGAGGTCAGGGGACGGAAACACCATATATTTT. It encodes CASSYSRSGDGNTIYF.

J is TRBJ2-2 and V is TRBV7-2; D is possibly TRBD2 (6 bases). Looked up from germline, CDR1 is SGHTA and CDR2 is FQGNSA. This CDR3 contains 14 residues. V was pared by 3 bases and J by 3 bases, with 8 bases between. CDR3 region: CASSLDYYTGELFF. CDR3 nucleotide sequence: TGTGCCAGCAGCTTGGACTATTACACCGGGGAGCTGTTTTTT.

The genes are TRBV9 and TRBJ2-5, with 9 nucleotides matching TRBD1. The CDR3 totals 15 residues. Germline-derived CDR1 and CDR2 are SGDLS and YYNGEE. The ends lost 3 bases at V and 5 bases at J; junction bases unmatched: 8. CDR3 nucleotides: TGTGCCAGCAGCGCACAGGGGGCGGTGGTGGAGACCCAGTACTTC. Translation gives CASSAQGAVVETQYF.

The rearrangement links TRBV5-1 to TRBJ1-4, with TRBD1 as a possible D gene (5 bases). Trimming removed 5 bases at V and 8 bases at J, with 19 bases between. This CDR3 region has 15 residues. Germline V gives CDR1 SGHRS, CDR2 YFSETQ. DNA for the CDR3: TGCGCCAGCAGTTCCTCAGGGAGGAGTGACGAAAAACTGTTTTTT. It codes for CASSSSGRSDEKLFF.

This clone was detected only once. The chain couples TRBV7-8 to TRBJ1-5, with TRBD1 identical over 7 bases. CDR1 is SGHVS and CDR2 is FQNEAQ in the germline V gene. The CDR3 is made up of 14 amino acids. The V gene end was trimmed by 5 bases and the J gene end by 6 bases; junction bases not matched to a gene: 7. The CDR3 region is CASSEGDSGQPQHF. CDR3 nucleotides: TGTGCCAGCAGCGAAGGGGACAGCGGTCAGCCCCAGCATTTT.

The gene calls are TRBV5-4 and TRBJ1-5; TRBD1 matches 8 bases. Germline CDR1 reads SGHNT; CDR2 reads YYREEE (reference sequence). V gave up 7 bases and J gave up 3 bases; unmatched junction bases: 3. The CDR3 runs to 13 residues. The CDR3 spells CASGQGLNQPQHF. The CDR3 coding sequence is TGTGCCAGCGGACAGGGTCTCAATCAGCCCCAGCATTTT.

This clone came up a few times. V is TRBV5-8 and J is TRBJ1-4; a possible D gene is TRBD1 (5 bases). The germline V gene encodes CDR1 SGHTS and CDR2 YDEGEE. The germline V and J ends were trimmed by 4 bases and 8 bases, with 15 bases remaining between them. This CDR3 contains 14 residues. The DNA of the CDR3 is TGTGCCAGCAGCCCCAAAAGGGGAACAGAAAAACTGTTTTTT. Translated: CASSPKRGTEKLFF.

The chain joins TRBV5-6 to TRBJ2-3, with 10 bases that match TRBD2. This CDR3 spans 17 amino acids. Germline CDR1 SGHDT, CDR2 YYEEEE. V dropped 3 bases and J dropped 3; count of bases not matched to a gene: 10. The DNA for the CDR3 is TGTGCCAGCAGCTCTGAGCGGGGGGGCCTGGGGACAGATACGCAGTATTTT. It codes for CASSSERGGLGTDTQYF.

The CDR3: CASSRAGGMYNEQFF. DNA of the CDR3: TGTGCCAGCAGCCGAGCGGGGGGGATGTACAATGAGCAGTTCTTC. The chain links TRBV3-1 (or the pseudogene TRBV3-2) to TRBJ2-1; 10 bases are a match to TRBD2. This CDR3 has 15 residues. From germline, CDR1 is LGHDT and CDR2 YNNKEL (reference sequence). Trimming removed 4 bases from V and 4 bases from J; junction bases left unmatched: 4.

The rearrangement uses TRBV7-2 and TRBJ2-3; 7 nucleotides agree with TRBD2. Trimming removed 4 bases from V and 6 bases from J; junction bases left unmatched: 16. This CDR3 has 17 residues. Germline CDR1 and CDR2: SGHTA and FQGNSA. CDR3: CASSSPRTRKLRDTQYF. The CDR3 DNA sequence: TGTGCCAGCAGCTCCCCGCGGACTAGGAAGTTGAGGGATACGCAGTATTTT. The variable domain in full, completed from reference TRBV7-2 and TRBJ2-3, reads GAGVSQSPSNKVTEKGKDVELRCDPISGHTALYWYRQSLGQGLEFLIYFQGNSAPDKSGLPSDRFSAERTGGSVSTLTIQRTQQEDSAVYLCASSSPRTRKLRDTQYFGPGTRLTVL.

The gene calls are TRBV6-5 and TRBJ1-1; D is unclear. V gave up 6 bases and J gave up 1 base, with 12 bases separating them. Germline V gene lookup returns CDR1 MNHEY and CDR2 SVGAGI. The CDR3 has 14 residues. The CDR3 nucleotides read TGTGCCAGCAGGGACTCTGGGCAGAACACTGAAGCTTTCTTT. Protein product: CASRDSGQNTEAFF.

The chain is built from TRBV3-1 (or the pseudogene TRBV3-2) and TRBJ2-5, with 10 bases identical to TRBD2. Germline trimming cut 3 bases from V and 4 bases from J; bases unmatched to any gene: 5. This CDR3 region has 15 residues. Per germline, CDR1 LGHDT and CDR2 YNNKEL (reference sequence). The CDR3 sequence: CASSHPSGGLETQYF. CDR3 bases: TGTGCCAGCAGCCATCCTAGCGGGGGTTTAGAGACCCAGTACTTC.

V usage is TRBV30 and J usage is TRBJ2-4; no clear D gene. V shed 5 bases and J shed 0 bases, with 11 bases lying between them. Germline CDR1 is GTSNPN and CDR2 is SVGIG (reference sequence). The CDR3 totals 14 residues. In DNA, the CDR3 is TGTGCCTGGGAGACACGGTTAGCCAAAAACATTCAGTACTTC. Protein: CAWETRLAKNIQYF.

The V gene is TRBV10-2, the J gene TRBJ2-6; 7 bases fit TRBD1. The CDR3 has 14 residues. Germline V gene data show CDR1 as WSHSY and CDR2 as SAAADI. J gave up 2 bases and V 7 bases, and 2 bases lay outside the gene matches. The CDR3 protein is CASKDRAGANVLTF. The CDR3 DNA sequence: TGCGCCAGCAAAGACAGGGCTGGGGCCAACGTCCTGACTTTC.

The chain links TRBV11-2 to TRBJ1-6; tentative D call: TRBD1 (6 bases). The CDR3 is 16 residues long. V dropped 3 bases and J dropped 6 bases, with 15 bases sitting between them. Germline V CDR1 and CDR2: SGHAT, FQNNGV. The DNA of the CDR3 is TGTGCCAGCAGCTTGGTCCCCGGGACAAGTAATTCACCCCTCCACTTT. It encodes CASSLVPGTSNSPLHF.

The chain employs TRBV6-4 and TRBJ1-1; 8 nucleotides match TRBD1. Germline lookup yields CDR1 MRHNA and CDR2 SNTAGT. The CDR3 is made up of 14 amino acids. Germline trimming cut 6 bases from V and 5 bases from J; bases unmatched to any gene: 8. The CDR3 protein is CASRVTTGVTEAFF. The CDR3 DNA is TGTGCCAGCAGGGTAACGACAGGGGTAACTGAAGCTTTCTTT.

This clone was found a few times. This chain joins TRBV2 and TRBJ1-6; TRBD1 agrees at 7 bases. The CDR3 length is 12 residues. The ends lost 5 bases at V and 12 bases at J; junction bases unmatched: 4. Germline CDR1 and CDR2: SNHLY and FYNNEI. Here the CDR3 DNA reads TGTGCCAGCAGTCTCCGGGACAGACCCCTCCACTTT. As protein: CASSLRDRPLHF.

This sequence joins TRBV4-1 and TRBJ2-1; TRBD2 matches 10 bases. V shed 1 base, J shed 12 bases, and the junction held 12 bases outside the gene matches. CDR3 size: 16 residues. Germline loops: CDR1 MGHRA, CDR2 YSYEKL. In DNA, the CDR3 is TGCGCCAGCAGCCAAGGGAGAGCGGGGGGGATACCAGGGCAGTTCTTC. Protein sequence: CASSQGRAGGIPGQFF.

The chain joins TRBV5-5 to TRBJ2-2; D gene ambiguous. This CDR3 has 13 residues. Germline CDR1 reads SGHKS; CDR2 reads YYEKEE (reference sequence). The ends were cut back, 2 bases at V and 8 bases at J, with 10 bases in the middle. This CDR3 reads CASSLIDSGELFF. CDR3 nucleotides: TGTGCCAGCAGCTTAATAGATTCTGGGGAGCTGTTTTTT.

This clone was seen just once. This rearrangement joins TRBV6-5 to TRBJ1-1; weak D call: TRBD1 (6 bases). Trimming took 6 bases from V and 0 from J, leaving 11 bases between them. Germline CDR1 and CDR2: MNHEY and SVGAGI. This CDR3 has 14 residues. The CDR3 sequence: CASRGTNLNTEAFF. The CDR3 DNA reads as TGTGCCAGCAGGGGGACAAACCTGAACACTGAAGCTTTCTTT.